The rows below give T cell receptor beta chains drawn from one sample of a study of T-cell memory formation after mild COVID-19. MiXCR, applied by TCRdb to the 5' RACE reads, yields one record per CDR3 protein. Of roughly 130,000 distinct CDR3 sequences detected, over 15% appear once; the ten largest clones hold about 5.2%. Sequencing was performed on PBMCs or a T cell subset sorted from them (not recorded which). The origin of the receptors is a man aged 18 to 35 who had mild COVID-19 (a few samples of this study predate the infection). Cell type and time point are not known. Each CDR3 is given with its conserved first and last residue. Each record gives: D gene, J gene, clone size, V gene, CDR3 DNA, CDR3 protein. The D gene is left open where the match is weak. For some rows the clone size is stated as once, few or many, or as a class when expanded; others skip it.

NA TRBJ1-1 few TRBV18 TGTGCCAGCTCATGGTCGGAAACTGAAGCTTTCTTT CASSWSETEAFF
TRBD2 TRBJ2-4 NA TRBV10-3 TGTGCCATCAGTGATAGGGCTAGCGGGGGCCTAGCCAAAAGCATTCAGTACTTC CAISDRASGGLAKSIQYF
NA TRBJ2-5 few TRBV7-2 TGTGCCAGCAGCCAGCAGGGGGGGGAGACCCAGTACTTC CASSQQGGETQYF
NA TRBJ1-1 few TRBV7-2 TGTGCCAGCAGCTCTGGGATCCCGAACACTGAAGCTTTCTTT CASSSGIPNTEAFF
TRBD1 TRBJ1-5 NA TRBV5-1 TGCGCCAGCAGGCCGGGACAGGGCCGTCGTCAGCCCCAGCATTTT CASRPGQGRRQPQHF
NA TRBJ2-6 NA TRBV29-1 TGCAGCGTTTATATCTCTGGGGCCAACGTCCTGACTTTC CSVYISGANVLTF
NA TRBJ1-6 NA TRBV12-3/TRBV12-4 TGTGCCAGCAGTCGGGACGTGTTGAGCTCCTATAATTCACCCCTCCACTTT CASSRDVLSSYNSPLHF
NA TRBJ1-1 NA TRBV6-5 TGTGCCAGCAGTTACGTGAAGAACACTGAAGCTTTCTTT CASSYVKNTEAFF
TRBD2 TRBJ2-3 NA TRBV5-1 TGCGCCAGCAGCGAGACTAGCGGGAGAGCAGATACGCAGTATTTT CASSETSGRADTQYF
NA TRBJ2-4 few TRBV9 TGTGCCAGCAGTCCAGCCAAAAACATTCAGTACTTC CASSPAKNIQYF
TRBD1 TRBJ1-2 NA TRBV20-1 TGCAGTGCCCCGGGACAGGGGAGGTATGGCTACACCTTC CSAPGQGRYGYTF
TRBD2 TRBJ2-1 few TRBV7-2 TGTGCCAGCAGCCCATATACTAGCGGGGGCAATGAGCAGTTCTTC CASSPYTSGGNEQFF
TRBD1 TRBJ2-2 many TRBV9 TGTGCCAGCAGCTCCCGGGACAGGCCGAACACCGGGGAGCTGTTTTTT CASSSRDRPNTGELFF
NA TRBJ1-1 few TRBV6-2/TRBV6-3 TGTGCCAGCAGCTCCGTATGGTCGAACACTGAAGCTTTCTTT CASSSVWSNTEAFF
NA TRBJ1-1 few TRBV30 TGTGCCTGGAGTGTCGGCTTCAATGAAGGCACTGAAGCTTTCTTT CAWSVGFNEGTEAFF
NA TRBJ2-7 NA TRBV10-3 TGTGCCATCAGTGAGTCCACCTTGCAGGGACCTGAAGGCGAGCAGTACTTC CAISESTLQGPEGEQYF
TRBD1 TRBJ2-3 few TRBV15 TGTGCCACCAGCACCCGACAGGGAGCAGATACGCAGTATTTT CATSTRQGADTQYF
NA TRBJ2-3 many TRBV20-1 TGCAGTGCTAGAGGGAGTAGCAGAGATACGCAGTATTTT CSARGSSRDTQYF
NA TRBJ1-2 NA TRBV7-9 TGTGCCAGCAGCTTAGGGGGCAGCGCAGTCTATGGCTACACCTTC CASSLGGSAVYGYTF
TRBD1 TRBJ2-1 NA TRBV6-5 TGTGCCAGCAGTCGCAGGGACAGGGCCTACAATGAGCAGTTCTTC CASSRRDRAYNEQFF
TRBD2 TRBJ2-5 NA TRBV9 TGTGCCAGCAGCGTAGGAGGACTAGCGGGGCGAGAGACCCAGTACTTC CASSVGGLAGRETQYF
NA TRBJ2-4 few TRBV12-3/TRBV12-4 TGTGCCAGCAGTTTGGACAGAATAGCCAAAAACATTCAGTACTTC CASSLDRIAKNIQYF
NA TRBJ1-4 NA TRBV6-6 TGTGCCACTGGCCCATACTCTAATGAGGAAAAACTGCTTTTT CATGPYSNEEKLLF
NA TRBJ2-5 NA TRBV18 TGTGCCAGCTCCCGTTTCGGACAAGACCAAGAGACCCAGTACTTC CASSRFGQDQETQYF
TRBD2 TRBJ2-1 few TRBV7-2 TGTGCCAGCACCCGGACTAGTGGATACAATGAGCAGTTCTTC CASTRTSGYNEQFF
NA TRBJ1-1 NA TRBV12-3/TRBV12-4 TGTGCCAGCAGCCGCGTTGGGGAAAGAACTGAAGCTTTCTTT CASSRVGERTEAFF
NA TRBJ2-3 few TRBV7-7 TGTGCTAGCAGCAAGAGTCACGCAGATACGCAGTATTTT CASSKSHADTQYF
NA TRBJ1-6 few TRBV4-3 TGCGCCAGCAGCCAAGATCCCGCAACTAGGTCACCCCTCCACTTT CASSQDPATRSPLHF
TRBD1 TRBJ2-1 many TRBV7-2 TGTGCCAGCAGAGAACAGGGGGGATCCCAGTTCTTC CASREQGGSQFF
NA TRBJ2-3 NA TRBV5-1 TGCGCCAGCAGCCCAAGTCGGACAGATACGCAGTATTTT CASSPSRTDTQYF